The source of this T cell receptor (beta chain) is a study of somatic mutations in cytotoxic T cells in rheumatoid arthritis. Study-wide background: Several of the V beta antibody-stained T-cell populations were flow-sorted at nearly 100% purity; V beta1+ cells were among them and were sequenced for TCRB.

It was blood donors, around 60% female and with a median age of 56 years (range about 21-75), who served as healthy controls. Note on this clone: As yet, its antigen is unknown.

Broader study findings: With roughly 62 patients examined, roughly eight had a largest CD8+ clone exceeding 20% of CD8+ cells.

Germline V gives CDR1 MNHEY, CDR2 SMNVEV (reference sequence). V was pared by 1 base and J by 5 bases, with 12 bases between. The CDR3 contains 14 residues. Sequenced by immunoSEQ multiplex PCR; TCRdb stores in-frame clones only, minus some. Altogether around 19,000 clones are present, about 86% being singletons, with the ten largest covering around 18%. Sequenced input: CD8+ T cells sorted from blood. The receptor's source is a woman aged 50 to 65 in good health. The chain joins TRBV27 to TRBJ2-7; tentative D call: TRBD1 (5 bases). The CDR3 nucleotides read TGTGCCAGCAGTTTATTAGGGGTTGGCCACGAGCAGTACTTC. Protein product: CASSLLGVGHEQYF.